The source of this T cell receptor beta chain is a study of OX40 agonist ivuxolimab in advanced cancers. In the study overall: Treatment of patients was with ivuxolimab, an agonistic anti-OX40 (CD134) antibody. Patients receiving dose escalation had hepatocellular carcinoma, melanoma, renal cell or head and neck cancer. Prior anti-PD-1, anti-PD-L1 or anti-CTLA-4 therapy was allowed; 40% to 50% had some.

Note on this clone: As yet, its antigen is unknown.

Findings and limits, study-wide: Expanded clones tended on average to be more numerous among CD8+ T cells than CD4+.

The CDR3 length is 14 residues. Looked up from germline, CDR1 is LGHNA and CDR2 is YSLEER. V was shortened by 3 bases and J by 7 bases, with 13 bases between the two germline ends. Repertoires were generated with immunoSEQ multiplex PCR, while TCRdb's copy carries only in-frame clones and drops some. This sample has 89,000 or so clones; about 89% occur once, and the top ten carry almost 8.5%. The chain uses TRBV4-3 and TRBJ1-5, with D possibly matching TRBD1 (5 bases). The TCR was taken from an adult with an advanced solid tumor such as melanoma, head and neck, liver or kidney cancer. Sample: CD4+ or CD8+ T cells sorted from blood, taken in a trial of the OX40 agonist ivuxolimab. This CDR3 reads CASSQFAGYQPQHF. The DNA of the CDR3 is TGCGCCAGCAGCCAGTTCGCAGGGTACCAGCCCCAGCATTTT.